This TCR beta chain was captured by sequencing in a study of CD8 T cells in Susac syndrome. Random hexamers were used to reverse transcribe an amount of roughly 0.45 to 1 ug RNA. TCRdb used MiXCR to reprocess the immunoSEQ multiplex PCR reads, holding one entry per CDR3 protein. The sample shows hundreds of thousands of distinct CDR3 sequences, roughly 81% of them seen only once. Germline V gene data show CDR1 as LGHNA and CDR2 as YNFKEQ. The CDR3 totals 14 residues. Deletions cut 1 base from V and 10 bases from J, with 11 bases between. The receptor comes from a human donor with multiple sclerosis. V and J are TRBV4-2 and TRBJ1-6; D gene ambiguous. The sequencing sample was made of CD8+ T cells from PBMCs. CDR3 sequence (DNA): TGTGCCAGCAGCCAAGCGCAGGCAAACTCACCCCTCCACTTT. This translates into CASSQAQANSPLHF.